Presented here are 20 T cell receptor beta chains from one specimen sequenced in a study of T cell repertoires in aging, cancer and after chemotherapy. TCR beta rearrangements were amplified from peripheral blood genomic DNA. TRB rearrangements spanning V, D and J were amplified using mixed TRB-A/B primers. From the multiplex PCR reads, TCRdb called clonotypes with MiXCR, one entry per CDR3 protein. The table has thousands of distinct CDR3 sequences, approximately 30% seen once. The source material was blood. These receptors originate from a human donor in good health.

This chain joins TRBV4-3 and TRBJ2-3; no reliable D call. The CDR3 has 15 amino acids. V was clipped by 0 bases and J by 2 bases, with 9 bases between them. From germline, CDR1 is LGHNA and CDR2 YSLEER. The CDR3 loop reads CASSQDQGYTDTQYF. The DNA of the CDR3 is TGCGCCAGCAGCCAAGATCAAGGGTACACAGATACGCAGTATTTT.

Concerning this clonotype itself: With a much larger clone just one base away, this may be a read error. The chain employs TRBV30 and TRBJ1-4, with D possibly matching TRBD1 (5 bases). There are 14 residues in the CDR3. Trimming shortened V by 5 bases and J by 8 bases, and 18 bases separated the two germline ends. Germline-derived CDR1 and CDR2 are GTSNPN and SVGIG (reference sequence). The CDR3 coding sequence is TGTGCCTGGGAAGACGGGGACGATAACGAAAAACTGTTTTTT. It codes for CAWEDGDDNEKLFF.

This clonotype is labeled medium-sized. J is TRBJ2-7 and V is TRBV27; the D gene is possibly TRBD1 (6 bases). The CDR3 has 13 residues. The germline gives CDR1 MNHEY, CDR2 SMNVEV (reference sequence). V lost 6 bases and J lost 3, with 12 bases in between. DNA of the CDR3: TGTGCCAGCAGGGCAGGGGCCAACTACGAGCAGTACTTC. Protein product: CASRAGANYEQYF.

V usage is TRBV4-1 and J usage is TRBJ1-5; 7 bases match TRBD1. CDR1 is MGHRA and CDR2 is YSYEKL in the germline V gene. The CDR3 sequence is 15 residues long. The V and J ends lost 3 bases and 7 bases, in that order; junction bases with no gene match: 9. The DNA of the CDR3 is TGCGCCAGCAGCCACATTACAGGGGCTAACCAGCCCCAGCATTTT. This sequence encodes CASSHITGANQPQHF.

This chain connects TRBV5-4 to TRBJ1-6; a weak D match, TRBD1 (5 bases). Germline-derived CDR1 and CDR2 are SGHNT and YYREEE (reference sequence). V lost 4 bases, J lost 7 bases, and 12 bases lay in between. This CDR3 has 14 residues. The DNA for the CDR3 is TGTGCCAGCAGCCCCAGGGAGGGGAATTCACCCCTCCACTTT. It yields the protein CASSPREGNSPLHF.

The chain joins TRBV4-3 to TRBJ1-3; the D is unclear. The V end was cut by 1 base, the J end by 0 bases, with 7 bases between. Germline values: CDR1 LGHNA, CDR2 YSLEER. CDR3 size: 15 residues. The CDR3 DNA reads TGCGCCAGCAGCCAAGCCCCAGGCTCTGGAAACACCATATATTTT. Amino acids: CASSQAPGSGNTIYF.

Sample share makes this clonotype medium-sized. The rearrangement uses TRBV6-4 and TRBJ2-3; D is perhaps TRBD1 (6 bases). The CDR3 is made up of 15 amino acids. Trimming took off 3 bases at V and 3 bases at J, with 13 bases between the two ends. The germline V gene has CDR1 MRHNA and CDR2 SNTAGT. In nucleotides, the CDR3 is TGTGCCAGCAGTGAACAGGGCGATGGGACAGATACGCAGTATTTT. Translated, it gives CASSEQGDGTDTQYF.

This clonotype is medium-sized within its sample. The CDR3 region is CASTRTGTNTGELFF. DNA for the CDR3: TGTGCCAGCACCCGGACAGGAACGAACACCGGGGAGCTGTTTTTT. The chain joins TRBV19 to TRBJ2-2, with 7 positions matching TRBD1. Trimming took 9 bases from V and 0 from J; bases not matched to a gene: 7. The CDR3 loop spans 15 amino acids. CDR1 and CDR2 (germline): LNHDA, SQIVND (reference sequence).

Points on this clonotype: A read error may produce the germline difference seen at one junction end. V usage is TRBV13 and J usage is TRBJ2-7, with D maybe TRBD2 (6 bases). This CDR3 region has 15 residues. Germline V gene data show CDR1 as PRHDT and CDR2 as FYEKMQ (reference sequence). The CDR3 loop is CDSSSGRGGPYEQYF. The DNA for the CDR3 is TGTGACAGCAGCTCTGGGCGGGGCGGACCCTACGAGCAGTACTTC.

In its sample, this clonotype is medium-sized (0.01 to 0.1%). The chain carries TRBV6-2 or TRBV6-3 and TRBJ2-3; D remains ambiguous. V lost 2 bases and J lost 0, with 15 bases in between. Germline values: CDR1 MNHEY, CDR2 SVGEGT. This CDR3 contains 17 residues. CDR3 DNA: TGTGCCAGCAGTTACCCCAGGATCCCCACTAGCACAGATACGCAGTATTTT. As protein: CASSYPRIPTSTDTQYF.

In this sample, this clonotype is medium-sized. The V gene is TRBV19, the J gene TRBJ2-5, with no clear D. The CDR3 contains 14 residues. The V gene lost 6 bases and the J gene lost 2 bases, with 13 bases spanning the gap. CDR1 and CDR2 from the germline V gene are LNHDA and SQIVND (reference sequence). This CDR3 is CASRTHGYQETQYF. Here the CDR3 DNA reads TGTGCCAGTAGAACCCACGGCTATCAAGAGACCCAGTACTTC. The full variable domain, rest sourced from reference TRBV19 and TRBJ2-5, is DGGITQSPKYLFRKEGQNVTLSCEQNLNHDAMYWYRQDPGQGLRLIYYSQIVNDFQKGDIAEGYSVSREKKESFPLTVTSAQKNPTAFYLCASRTHGYQETQYFGPGTRLLVL.

CDR3 residues: CSALAGNTQYF. The CDR3 bases are TGCAGTGCTTTAGCGGGGAATACGCAGTATTTT. This sequence joins TRBV20-1 and TRBJ2-3; the match to TRBD2 covers 8 bases. Germline V gene sequence: CDR1 DFQATT, CDR2 SNEGSKA (reference sequence). The CDR3 runs 11 residues. V trimming: 5 bases; J trimming: 7 bases; junction bases outside the gene matches: 2.

This chain connects TRBV7-9 to TRBJ1-3; D not resolved. Germline assignment: CDR1 SEHNR and CDR2 FQNEAQ (reference sequence). The CDR3 has 14 residues. V was cut by 4 bases and J by 4 bases, with 11 bases left in between. The CDR3 region has the DNA TGTGCCAGCAGCTCCGGGTCCTGGGGAAACACCATATATTTT. It yields the protein CASSSGSWGNTIYF.

This clonotype is medium-sized within its sample. CDR3 loop: CASSLVEGANGYTF. CDR3 coding DNA: TGTGCCAGCAGCTTAGTGGAAGGGGCAAATGGCTACACCTTC. The chain carries TRBV7-9 and TRBJ1-2, with a tentative D call TRBD1 (5 bases). V was cut by 1 base and J by 6 bases, with 12 bases left in between. The CDR3 runs to 14 residues. The V gene's germline CDR1 is SEHNR and CDR2 FQNEAQ (reference sequence).

This clonotype is medium-sized in the sample. The chain joins TRBV27 to TRBJ2-7, with D possibly being TRBD1 (5 bases). There are 13 residues in the CDR3. V lost 5 bases, J lost 4 bases, and 12 bases lay in between. CDR1 is MNHEY, CDR2 SMNVEV, per germline (reference sequence). CDR3 region: CASSRLPGYEQYF. CDR3 in DNA: TGTGCCAGCAGTCGACTCCCAGGGTACGAGCAGTACTTC.

This rearrangement joins TRBV5-4 to TRBJ2-2, with D unclear. V shed 3 bases and J shed 1 base, with 10 bases lying between them. The germline gives CDR1 SGHNT, CDR2 YYREEE (reference sequence). The CDR3 is 15 residues long. This chain's CDR3 is CASSSVELNTGELFF. Here the CDR3 DNA reads TGTGCCAGCAGCTCGGTAGAGCTGAACACCGGGGAGCTGTTTTTT.

Judged by abundance, this clonotype is medium-sized. The gene calls are TRBV19 and TRBJ2-1; 8 bases agree with TRBD1. The germline V gene encodes CDR1 LNHDA and CDR2 SQIVND (reference sequence). This CDR3 has 15 residues. V lost 2 bases to trimming and J lost 4 bases; unmatched junction nucleotides: 4. CDR3 coding DNA: TGTGCCAGTAGTATAAACAGGGGGACATACAATGAGCAGTTCTTC. It codes for CASSINRGTYNEQFF.

Concerning this clonotype: A much larger clone is a single base away; this may be a read error. This chain links TRBV18 with TRBJ2-5; possibly TRBD2 for D (5 bases). Germline V gene sequence: CDR1 KGHSH, CDR2 LQKENI. This CDR3 comprises 11 residues. V was shortened by 8 bases and J by 10 bases, with 14 bases between the two germline ends. This chain's CDR3 is CASSKLGVQYF. Written as DNA, the CDR3 is TGTGCCAGCAGTAAGCTCGGGGTCCAGTACTTC.

This clonotype is medium-sized within its sample. The J gene is TRBJ1-2, the V gene TRBV5-6; 9 bases align to TRBD1. After removal of 4 bases from V and 4 bases from J, the junction contained 11 bases not matched to a gene. CDR3 length equals 16 residues. CDR1 is SGHDT and CDR2 is YYEEEE in the germline V gene. The CDR3 reads CASSEANLQGAYGYTF. The CDR3 bases are TGTGCCAGCAGCGAAGCAAATCTACAGGGGGCCTATGGCTACACCTTC.

In its sample, this clonotype is medium-sized. CDR3 DNA sequence: TGTGCCAGTAGTCCTCCTAGCCGGGACACTGAAGCTTTCTTT. Its translation: CASSPPSRDTEAFF. The genes are TRBV19 and TRBJ1-1; D call uncertain. Trimming pared 5 bases from V and 3 bases from J, leaving 13 bases between. The CDR3 spans 14 residues. Germline V gene data show CDR1 as LNHDA and CDR2 as SQIVND (reference sequence).